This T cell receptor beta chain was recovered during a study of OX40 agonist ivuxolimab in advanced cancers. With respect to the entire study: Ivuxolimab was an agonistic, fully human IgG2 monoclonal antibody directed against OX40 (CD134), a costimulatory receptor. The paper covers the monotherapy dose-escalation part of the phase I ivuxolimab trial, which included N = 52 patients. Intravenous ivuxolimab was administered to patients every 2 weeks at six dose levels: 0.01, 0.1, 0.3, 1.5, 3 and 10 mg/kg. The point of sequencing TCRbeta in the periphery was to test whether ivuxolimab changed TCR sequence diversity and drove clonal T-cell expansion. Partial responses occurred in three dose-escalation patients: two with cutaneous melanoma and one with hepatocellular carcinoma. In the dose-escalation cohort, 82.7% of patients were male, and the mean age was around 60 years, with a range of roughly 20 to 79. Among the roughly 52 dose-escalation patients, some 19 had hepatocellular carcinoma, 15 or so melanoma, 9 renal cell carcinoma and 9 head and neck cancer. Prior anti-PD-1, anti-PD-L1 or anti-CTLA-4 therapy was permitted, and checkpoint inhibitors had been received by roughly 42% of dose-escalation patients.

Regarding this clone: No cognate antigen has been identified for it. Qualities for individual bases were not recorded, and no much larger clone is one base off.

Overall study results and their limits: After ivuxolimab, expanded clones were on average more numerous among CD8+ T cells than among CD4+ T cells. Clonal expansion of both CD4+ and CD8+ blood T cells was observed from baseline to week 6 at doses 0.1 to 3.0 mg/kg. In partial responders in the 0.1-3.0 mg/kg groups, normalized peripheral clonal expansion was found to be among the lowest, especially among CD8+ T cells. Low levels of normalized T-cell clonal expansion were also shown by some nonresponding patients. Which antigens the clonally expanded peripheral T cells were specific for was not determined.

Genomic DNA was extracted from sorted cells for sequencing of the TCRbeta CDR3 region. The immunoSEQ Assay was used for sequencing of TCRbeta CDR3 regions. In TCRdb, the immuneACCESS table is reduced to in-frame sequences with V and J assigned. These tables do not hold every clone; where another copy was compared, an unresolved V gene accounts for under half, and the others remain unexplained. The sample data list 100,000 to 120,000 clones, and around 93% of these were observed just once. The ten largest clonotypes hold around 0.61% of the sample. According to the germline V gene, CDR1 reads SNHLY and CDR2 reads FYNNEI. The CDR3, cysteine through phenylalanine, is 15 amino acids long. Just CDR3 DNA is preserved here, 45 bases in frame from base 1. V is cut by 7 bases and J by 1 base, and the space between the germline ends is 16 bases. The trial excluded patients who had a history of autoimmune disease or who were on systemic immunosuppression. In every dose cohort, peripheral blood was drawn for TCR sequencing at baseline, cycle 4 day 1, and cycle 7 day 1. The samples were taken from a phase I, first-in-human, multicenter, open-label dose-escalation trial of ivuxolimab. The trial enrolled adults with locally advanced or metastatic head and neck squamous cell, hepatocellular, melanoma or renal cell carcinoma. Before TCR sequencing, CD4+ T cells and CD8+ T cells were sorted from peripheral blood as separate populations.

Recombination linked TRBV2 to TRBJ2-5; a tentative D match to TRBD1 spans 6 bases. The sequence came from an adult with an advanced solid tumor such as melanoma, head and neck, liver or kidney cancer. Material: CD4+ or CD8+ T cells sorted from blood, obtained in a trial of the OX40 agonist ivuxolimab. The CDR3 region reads CASKGEGQIQETQYF. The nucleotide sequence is TGTGCCAGCAAGGGGGAAGGGCAGATCCAAGAGACCCAGTACTTC.